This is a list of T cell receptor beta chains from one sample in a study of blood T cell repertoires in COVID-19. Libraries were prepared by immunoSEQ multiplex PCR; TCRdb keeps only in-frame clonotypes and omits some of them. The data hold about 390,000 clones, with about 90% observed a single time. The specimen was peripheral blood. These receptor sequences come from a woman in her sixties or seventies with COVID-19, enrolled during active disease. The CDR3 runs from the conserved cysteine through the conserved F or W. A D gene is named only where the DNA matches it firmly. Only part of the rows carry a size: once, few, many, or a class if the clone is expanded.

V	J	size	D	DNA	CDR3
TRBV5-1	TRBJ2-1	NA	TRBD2	TGCGCCAGCAGCTTGACTAGCGGGGGGAACAATGAGCAGTTCTTC	CASSLTSGGNNEQFF
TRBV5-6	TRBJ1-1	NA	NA	TGTGCCAGCAGCCATTTGAAAGACATGAACACTGAAGCTTTCTTT	CASSHLKDMNTEAFF
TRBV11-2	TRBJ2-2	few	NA	TGTGCCAGCAGCCTCGAGGGAGGGGGCACCGGGGAGCTGTTTTTT	CASSLEGGGTGELFF
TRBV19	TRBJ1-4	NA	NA	TGTGCCAGTAGTATAGTTGGCGGAGTTGAAAAACTGTTTTTT	CASSIVGGVEKLFF
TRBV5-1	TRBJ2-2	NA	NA	TGCGCCAGCAGCTCCAGTTTCGGGGAGCTGTTTTTT	CASSSSFGELFF
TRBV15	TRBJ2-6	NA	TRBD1	TGTGCCACCAGCAACCACAGGGGTCTGACTCCCGGGGCCAACGTCCTGACTTTC	CATSNHRGLTPGANVLTF
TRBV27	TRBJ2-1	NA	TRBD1	TGTGCCAGCAGGTCCCCCCGGACAGGGACTTTATCGAGCTCCTACAATGAGCAGTTCTTC	CASRSPRTGTLSSSYNEQFF
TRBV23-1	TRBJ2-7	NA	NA	TGCGCCAGCAGTCAATCAAAGGACAGAAGAAACTACGAGCAGTACTTC	CASSQSKDRRNYEQYF
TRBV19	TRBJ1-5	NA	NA	TGTGCCAGTAGTAATTTACAGGCTTGGCAGCCCCAGCATTTT	CASSNLQAWQPQHF
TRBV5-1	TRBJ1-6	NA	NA	TGCGCCAGCAGCTTGGAAACAGGAACTAATTCACCCCTCCACTTT	CASSLETGTNSPLHF
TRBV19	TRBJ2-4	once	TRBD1	TGTGCCAGTCGCCCAGGGGGATTAGCCAAAAACATTCAGTACTTC	CASRPGGLAKNIQYF
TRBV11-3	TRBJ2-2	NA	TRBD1	TGTGCCAGCAGCCTAGGACAGGGGACCGGGGAGCTGTTTTTT	CASSLGQGTGELFF
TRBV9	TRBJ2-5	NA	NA	TGTGCCAGCAGCGTAGGGTCTACAGGGATTCAAGAGACCCAGTACTTC	CASSVGSTGIQETQYF
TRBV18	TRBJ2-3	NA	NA	TGTGCCAGCTCACTTGGACAGTTCAGCACAGATACGCAGTATTTT	CASSLGQFSTDTQYF
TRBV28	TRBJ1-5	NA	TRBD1	TGTGCCAGCCTCAGTTGGGCAGGGGGTCAGCCCCAGCATTTT	CASLSWAGGQPQHF
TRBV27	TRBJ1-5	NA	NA	TGTGCCAGCAGTTTCCAGGGGTTGAGCGGACAGCCCCAGCATTTT	CASSFQGLSGQPQHF
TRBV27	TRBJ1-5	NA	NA	TGTGCCAGCAGCTCTATAGCCGGCGAGCGTAATCAGCCCCAGCATTTT	CASSSIAGERNQPQHF
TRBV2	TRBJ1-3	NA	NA	TGTGCCAGCAAGGGGATGGGGCAGCCGAGCTCTGGAAACACCATATATTTT	CASKGMGQPSSGNTIYF
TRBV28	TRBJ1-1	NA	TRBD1	TGTGCCAGCAGTTCAGGGACAGCAATGAACACTGAAGCTTTCTTT	CASSSGTAMNTEAFF
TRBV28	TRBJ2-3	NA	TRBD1	TGTGCCAGCAGCACAGGGGGCCAACAAAATACGCAGTATTTT	CASSTGGQQNTQYF
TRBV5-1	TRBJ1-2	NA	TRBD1	TGCGCCAGCAGACGGGGGACAGGGGGCGACTATGGCTACACCTTC	CASRRGTGGDYGYTF
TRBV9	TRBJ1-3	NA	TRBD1	TGTGCCAGCAGCGCTAGGGACAGCTCTGGAAACACCATATATTTT	CASSARDSSGNTIYF
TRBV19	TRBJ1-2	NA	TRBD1	TGTGCCAGTAGTATGGGACAGAACTATGGCTACACCTTC	CASSMGQNYGYTF
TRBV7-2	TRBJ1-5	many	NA	TGTGCCAGCAGTTTCACAGGGCCACTATCTAATCAGCCCCAGCATTTT	CASSFTGPLSNQPQHF
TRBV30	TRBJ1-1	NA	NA	TGTGCCTGGAGTGTACGGGGGAGTCCGAACACTGAAGCTTTCTTT	CAWSVRGSPNTEAFF
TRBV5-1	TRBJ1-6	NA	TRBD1	TGCGCCAGCAGCTTGGAAATCGGGACAGCAAATTCACCCCTCCACTTT	CASSLEIGTANSPLHF
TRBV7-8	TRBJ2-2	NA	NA	TGTGCCAGCAGCCCCAGTGGGGGGTCGGGGGCCGGGGAGCTGTTTTTT	CASSPSGGSGAGELFF
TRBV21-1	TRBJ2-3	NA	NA	TGTGCCAGCAGCAAAGAGGTATTTACTAGCTCGCCTAGCACAGATACGCAGTATTTT	CASSKEVFTSSPSTDTQYF
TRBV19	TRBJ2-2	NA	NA	TGTGCCAGTAGCCAAATCGTCTGGAGTTCAAAGAACACCGGGGAGCTGTTTTTT	CASSQIVWSSKNTGELFF
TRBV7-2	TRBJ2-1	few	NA	TGTGCCAGCAGCTTACAGAGCGATGAGCAGTTCTTC	CASSLQSDEQFF
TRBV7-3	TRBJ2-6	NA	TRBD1	TGTGCCAGCAGCCCCGGGACAGGACGCAACGTCCTGACTTTC	CASSPGTGRNVLTF
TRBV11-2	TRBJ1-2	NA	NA	TGTGCCAGCAGCTCCACAGCAGCTAACTATGGCTACACCTTC	CASSSTAANYGYTF
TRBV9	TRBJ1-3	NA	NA	TGTGCCAGCAGCGGACTGATCTCTGGAAACACCATATATTTT	CASSGLISGNTIYF
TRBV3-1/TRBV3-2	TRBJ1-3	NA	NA	TGTGCCAGCAGCCACCGAGGGGGCTCTGGAAACACCATATATTTT	CASSHRGGSGNTIYF
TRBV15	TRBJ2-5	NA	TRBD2	TGTGCCACCAGCACAAGGACTAGCGGGGGGTTGGTGACCCAGTACTTC	CATSTRTSGGLVTQYF
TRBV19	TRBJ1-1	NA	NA	TGTGCCAGTAGTTTCAGACTGGGCACTGAAGCTTTCTTT	CASSFRLGTEAFF
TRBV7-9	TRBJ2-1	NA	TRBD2	TGTGCCAGCAGCTCCCTAGCGGGCGACTACAATGAGCAGTTCTTC	CASSSLAGDYNEQFF
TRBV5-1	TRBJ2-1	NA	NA	TGCGCCAGCAGCTGGCCCCTTGACCAGGGGAATGAGCAGTTCTTC	CASSWPLDQGNEQFF
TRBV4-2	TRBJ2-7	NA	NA	TGTGCCAGCAGCCGAAGCGGGGCAGGGGCACGCTACGAGCAGTACTTC	CASSRSGAGARYEQYF
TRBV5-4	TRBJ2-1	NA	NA	TGTGCCAGCAGTCCCACAGGGATTAGGGTACGGAATGAGCAGTTCTTC	CASSPTGIRVRNEQFF
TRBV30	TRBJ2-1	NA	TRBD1	TGTGCCTGGAACGTCAGGGGGACCAGCTCCTACAATGAGCAGTTCTTC	CAWNVRGTSSYNEQFF
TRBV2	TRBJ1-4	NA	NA	TGTGCCAGCAGGAGAATAACAGCTAATGAAAAACTGTTTTTT	CASRRITANEKLFF
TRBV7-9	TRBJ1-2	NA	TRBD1	TGTGCCAGCAGCCTACAGGGGTACTATGGCTACACCTTC	CASSLQGYYGYTF
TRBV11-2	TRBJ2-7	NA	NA	TGTGCCAGCAGCTCAGGGGACCATGGCGCGCAGTACTTC	CASSSGDHGAQYF
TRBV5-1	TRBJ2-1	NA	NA	TGCGCCAGCAGCTTTGAGTTTTACAATGAGCAGTTCTTC	CASSFEFYNEQFF
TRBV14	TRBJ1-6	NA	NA	TGTGCCAGCAGCCAGGGGCTTCCCGGTAGCTCCTATAATTCACCCCTCCACTTT	CASSQGLPGSSYNSPLHF
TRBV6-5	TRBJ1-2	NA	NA	TGTGCCAGCAGCCCAGGTCCCGGTGGCTACACCTTC	CASSPGPGGYTF
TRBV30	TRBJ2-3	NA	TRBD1	TGTGCCTGGTTGACAGGGGGAGGCACAGATACGCAGTATTTT	CAWLTGGGTDTQYF
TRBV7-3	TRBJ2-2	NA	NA	TGTGCCAGCAGCTTAATTCCAGGAAACACCGGGGAGCTGTTTTTT	CASSLIPGNTGELFF
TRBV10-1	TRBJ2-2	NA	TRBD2	TGCGCCAGCAGGCCTAGCGGGGGGGCCGCCGGGGAGCTGTTTTTT	CASRPSGGAAGELFF
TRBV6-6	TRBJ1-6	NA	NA	TGTGCCAGCAGTCTCTTCTCTGGGAGAGGAGCACAAGATTCACCCCTCCACTTT	CASSLFSGRGAQDSPLHF
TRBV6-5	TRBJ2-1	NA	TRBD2	TGTGCCAGCACTACTAGCGGGGGAAGGGATGAGCAGTTCTTC	CASTTSGGRDEQFF